This T cell receptor beta chain was observed in a study of identifying expanded T cells in peripheral blood. Findings and caveats of the study: Over approximately two and four weeks, about 15 and 19 clones changed, versus roughly 1.1 between replicates.

The table lists this clone with a count of one. The antigen is not known. In germline, CDR1 is LNHDA, CDR2 SQIVND (reference sequence). Deletions cut 3 bases from V and 3 bases from J, with 12 bases between. This CDR3 spans 15 amino acids. Clones were sequenced by immunoSEQ multiplex PCR, and TCRdb holds only the in-frame ones, with some missing. The table lists under 150,000 clones, approximately 84% of them singletons. Collection occurred without any documented infections or immune events in donors. The material sequenced was blood. The chain uses TRBV19 and TRBJ1-5; D gene uncertain. The receptor comes from a person aged 18 to 75 in good health. The CDR3 here is CASSIVSDSNQPQHF. DNA of the CDR3: TGTGCCAGTAGTATCGTCTCCGATTCCAATCAGCCCCAGCATTTT.